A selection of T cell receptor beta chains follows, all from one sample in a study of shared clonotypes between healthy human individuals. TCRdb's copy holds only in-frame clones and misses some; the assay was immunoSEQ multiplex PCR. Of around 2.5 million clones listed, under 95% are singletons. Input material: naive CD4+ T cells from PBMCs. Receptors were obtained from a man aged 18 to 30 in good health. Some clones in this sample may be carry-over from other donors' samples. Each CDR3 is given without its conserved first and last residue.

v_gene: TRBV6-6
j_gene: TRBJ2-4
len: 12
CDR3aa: ASSNQGRTNIQY

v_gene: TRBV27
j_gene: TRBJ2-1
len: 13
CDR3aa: ASSLGTSGSYEQF

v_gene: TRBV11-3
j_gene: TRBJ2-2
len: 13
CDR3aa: ASSPWGTNTGELF

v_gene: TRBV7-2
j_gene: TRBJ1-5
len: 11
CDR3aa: ASSVSSNQPQH

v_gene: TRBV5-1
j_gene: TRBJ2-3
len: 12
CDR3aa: ASSLGQGGDTQY

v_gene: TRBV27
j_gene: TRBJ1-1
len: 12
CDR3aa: ASSPALGLAEAF

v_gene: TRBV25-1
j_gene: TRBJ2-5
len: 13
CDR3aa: ASGGGQGAGETQY

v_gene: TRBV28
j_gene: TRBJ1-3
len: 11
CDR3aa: ASTIGEGHTIY

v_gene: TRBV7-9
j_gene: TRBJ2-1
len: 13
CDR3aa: ASSPGLAGYNEQF

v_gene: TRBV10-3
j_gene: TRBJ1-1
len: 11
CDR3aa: AISEGSNTEAF

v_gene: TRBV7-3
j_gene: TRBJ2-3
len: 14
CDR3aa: ASSLGAGGSTDTQY

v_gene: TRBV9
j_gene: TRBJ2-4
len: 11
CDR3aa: ASSRTDLNIQY

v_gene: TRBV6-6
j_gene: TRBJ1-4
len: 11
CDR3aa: AGSRGDGEKLF

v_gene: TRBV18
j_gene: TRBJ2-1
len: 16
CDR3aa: ASSEGTSGKSSYNEQF

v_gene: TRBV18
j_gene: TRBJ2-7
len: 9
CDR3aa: ASSQAYEQY

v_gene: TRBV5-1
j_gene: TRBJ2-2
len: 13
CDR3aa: ASSSPGGVTGELF

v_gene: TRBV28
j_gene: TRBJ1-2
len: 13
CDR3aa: ASSGSGRPNYGYT

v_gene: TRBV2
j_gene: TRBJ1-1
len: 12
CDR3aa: ASRVGGSEGEAF